A single sample gave rise to the 16 T cell receptor beta chains below, sequenced in a study of cytomegalovirus exposure and HLA in healthy donors. PCR primers comprised 60 Vbeta and 13 Jbeta primers. Libraries were prepared by immunoSEQ multiplex PCR; TCRdb keeps only in-frame clonotypes and omits some of them. The sample holds about 160,000 clones, roughly 63% seen once. The specimen sequenced was PBMCs. The source is a woman in her fifties or sixties in good health and CMV-seropositive.

J is TRBJ2-1 and V is TRBV7-9; tentatively, D is TRBD2 (6 bases). The V gene's germline CDR1 is SEHNR and CDR2 FQNEAQ (reference sequence). The CDR3 contains 15 residues. V was pared by 1 base and J by 8 bases, with 15 bases between. The CDR3 DNA follows: TGTGCCAGCAGCTTAGGGATTGGGACTGGCGATGAGCAGTTCTTC. Amino acid sequence: CASSLGIGTGDEQFF.

The sample holds a few counts of this clone. The chain combines TRBV29-1 with TRBJ1-2; D remains ambiguous. Trimming shortened V by 7 bases and J by 6 bases, and 15 bases separated the two germline ends. In germline, CDR1 is SQVTM, CDR2 ANQGSEA. This CDR3 spans 12 amino acids. The CDR3 region is CSAMTRRDGYTF. The CDR3 nucleotides are TGCAGCGCCATGACCCGGCGGGATGGCTACACCTTC.

This clone was counted a few times. This sequence is one base from a far larger clone and is likely a read error. Other DNA sequences in the sample encode the same CDR3. The chain employs TRBV19 and TRBJ1-1, with D possibly TRBD1 on 6 matching bases. The CDR3 loop spans 14 amino acids. Germline V CDR1 and CDR2: LNHDA, SQIVND (reference sequence). V was trimmed by 6 bases and J by 1 base, leaving 12 bases between them. Here the CDR3 reads CASRGRGANTEAFF. In nucleotides, the CDR3 is TGTGCCAGTAGGGGCCGGGGGGCGAACACTGAAGCTTTCTTT.

This clone was counted between two and nine times. The chain couples TRBV7-2 to TRBJ2-3, with D possibly being TRBD1 (6 bases). CDR3 length equals 13 residues. V was clipped by 4 bases and J by 5 bases, with 10 bases between them. Germline CDR1 reads SGHTA; CDR2 reads FQGNSA. The CDR3 nucleotides read TGTGCCAGCAGCTGGGGGCAGGGAGATACGCAGTATTTT. It translates to CASSWGQGDTQYF.

The chain employs TRBV5-1 and TRBJ2-1; D possibly corresponds to TRBD2 (6 bases). The CDR3 is 15 residues long. In germline, CDR1 is SGHRS, CDR2 YFSETQ. V dropped 0 bases and J dropped 4 bases, with 11 bases sitting between them. The CDR3 DNA follows: TGCGCCAGCAGCTTGGGCGCGACTAGGTACAATGAGCAGTTCTTC. It translates to CASSLGATRYNEQFF. Full variable domain (outside the CDR3, taken from reference TRBV5-1 and TRBJ2-1): KAGVTQTPRYLIKTRGQQVTLSCSPISGHRSVSWYQQTPGQGLQFLFEYFSETQRNKGNFPGRFSGRQFSNSRSEMNVSTLELGDSALYLCASSLGATRYNEQFFGPGTRLTVL.

This clone came up a few times. CDR3 bases: TGTGCCAGCAGCCATCGCGGTGGAGGGGAGGGTGAAAAACTGTTTTTT. This codes for CASSHRGGGEGEKLFF. The rearrangement uses TRBV5-4 and TRBJ1-4, with a weak D call TRBD1 (5 bases). CDR3 length equals 16 residues. Germline values: CDR1 SGHNT, CDR2 YYREEE (reference sequence). V gave up 4 bases and J gave up 7 bases, with 20 bases separating them.

The chain is built from TRBV30 and TRBJ2-1, with no clear D. CDR3 length: 11 residues. V lost 0 bases, J lost 6 bases, and 3 bases lay in between. Looked up from germline, CDR1 is GTSNPN and CDR2 is SVGIG (reference sequence). The DNA for the CDR3 is TGTGCCTGGAGTGTTAGCAATGAGCAGTTCTTC. Translated, it gives CAWSVSNEQFF.

The chain carries TRBV28 and TRBJ1-1; D is ambiguous. Germline CDR1 is MDHEN and CDR2 is SYDVKM. The CDR3 length is 17 residues. The V end lost 6 bases, the J end lost 0 bases, and 20 bases lay between the germline ends. The CDR3 reads CASRVSDGNPMNTEAFF. CDR3 nucleotide sequence: TGTGCCAGCAGGGTATCGGACGGGAACCCTATGAACACTGAAGCTTTCTTT.

This rearrangement joins TRBV6-6 to TRBJ1-5; tentative D call: TRBD1 (5 bases). V was cut by 6 bases and J by 1 base, with 10 bases left in between. There are 14 residues in the CDR3. Looked up from germline, CDR1 is MNHNY and CDR2 is SVGAGI (reference sequence). DNA for the CDR3: TGTGCCAGCAGACAGGCAGGAAGCAATCAGCCCCAGCATTTT. As protein: CASRQAGSNQPQHF.

The chain combines TRBV6-1 with TRBJ1-6, with D tentatively TRBD1 (6 bases). V was clipped by 0 bases and J by 5 bases, with 8 bases between them. This CDR3 comprises 15 residues. The germline gives CDR1 MNHNS, CDR2 SASEGT. The CDR3 sequence: CASSEAQGNNSPLHF. The CDR3 DNA is TGTGCCAGCAGTGAAGCGCAGGGGAATAATTCACCCCTCCACTTT.

This chain links TRBV2 with TRBJ2-7, with TRBD2 matching 7 bases. The germline gives CDR1 SNHLY, CDR2 FYNNEI. The CDR3 runs to 15 residues. Germline trimming cut 1 base from V and 5 bases from J; bases unmatched to any gene: 8. The CDR3 DNA reads as TGTGCCAGCAGTGAAGATAGAACTAGCGATCACGAGCAGTACTTC. It translates to CASSEDRTSDHEQYF. Together with reference TRBV2 and TRBJ2-7, the CDR3 gives the full variable domain: EPEVTQTPSHQVTQMGQEVILRCVPISNHLYFYWYRQILGQKVEFLVSFYNNEISEKSEIFDDQFSVERPDGSNFTLKIRSTKLEDSAMYFCASSEDRTSDHEQYFGPGTRLTVT.

The chain recombines TRBV18 with TRBJ2-3; the match to TRBD2 covers 11 bases. The trim removed 5 bases at V and 5 bases at J, leaving 9 bases unmatched. Looked up from germline, CDR1 is KGHSH and CDR2 is LQKENI. There are 16 residues in the CDR3. The CDR3 protein is CASSAELAGVGDTQYF. The CDR3 DNA reads as TGTGCCAGCTCAGCAGAACTAGCGGGAGTGGGAGATACGCAGTATTTT.

This sequence joins TRBV10-3 and TRBJ2-7; 10 bases map to TRBD2. Germline V gene sequence: CDR1 ENHRY, CDR2 SYGVKD. Trimming cost V 6 bases and J 2 bases; bases outside gene matches: 4. The CDR3 contains 14 residues. CDR3 sequence: CAIRAGTSAYEQYF. DNA for the CDR3: TGTGCCATCAGAGCCGGGACTAGCGCCTACGAGCAGTACTTC.

The genes are TRBV28 and TRBJ1-1; D remains ambiguous. CDR1 MDHEN and CDR2 SYDVKM come from the germline V gene. Trimming took off 6 bases at V and 1 base at J, with 15 bases between the two ends. The CDR3 spans 15 residues. CDR3 loop: CASRKEAGRNTEAFF. The CDR3 DNA sequence: TGTGCCAGCAGGAAGGAGGCAGGCAGGAACACTGAAGCTTTCTTT.

The rearrangement uses TRBV7-2 and TRBJ2-5, with D tentatively TRBD2 (5 bases). This CDR3 has 14 amino acids. Germline assignment: CDR1 SGHTA and CDR2 FQGNSA. Trimming took 5 bases from V and 2 from J, leaving 12 bases between them. In DNA form, the CDR3 reads TGTGCCAGCAGCCGCGTTAGGACTCAAGAGACCCAGTACTTC. Its translation: CASSRVRTQETQYF.

This clone appeared once. The gene calls are TRBV15 and TRBJ2-2, with D perhaps TRBD2 (6 bases). Germline CDR1 and CDR2: LNHNV and YYDKDF (reference sequence). V was shortened by 0 bases and J by 6 bases, with 8 bases between the two germline ends. The CDR3 is 14 amino acids. This chain's CDR3 is CATSRDPGAGELFF. For the CDR3, the DNA is TGTGCCACCAGCAGAGATCCGGGGGCCGGGGAGCTGTTTTTT.